The entry below gives a single TCR beta chain sequence along with its context. The data were produced by immunoSEQ multiplex PCR, yet TCRdb's version contains in-frame clones alone and is incomplete. Among more than 2 million clones listed, roughly 95% were seen once. The data were obtained in a study of shared clonotypes between healthy human individuals. Positively selected for CCR7, the CD45RO-negative cells used as naive CD8 cells excluded terminally differentiated effector memory CD45RA+ cells. CDR3 length equals 16 residues. Germline CDR1 reads ENHRY; CDR2 reads SYGVKD. V lost 3 bases and J 0 bases, leaving 15 bases between the germline ends.

The material sequenced was naive CD8+ T cells from PBMCs. This chain links TRBV10-3 with TRBJ2-7, with D maybe TRBD1 (6 bases). The sequence came from a man younger than 30 in good health. Some clones in this sample may be carry-over from other donors' samples. CDR3 region: CAISDTSTGSSYEQYF. CDR3 bases: TGTGCCATCAGTGACACGTCAACAGGGAGCTCCTACGAGCAGTACTTC.